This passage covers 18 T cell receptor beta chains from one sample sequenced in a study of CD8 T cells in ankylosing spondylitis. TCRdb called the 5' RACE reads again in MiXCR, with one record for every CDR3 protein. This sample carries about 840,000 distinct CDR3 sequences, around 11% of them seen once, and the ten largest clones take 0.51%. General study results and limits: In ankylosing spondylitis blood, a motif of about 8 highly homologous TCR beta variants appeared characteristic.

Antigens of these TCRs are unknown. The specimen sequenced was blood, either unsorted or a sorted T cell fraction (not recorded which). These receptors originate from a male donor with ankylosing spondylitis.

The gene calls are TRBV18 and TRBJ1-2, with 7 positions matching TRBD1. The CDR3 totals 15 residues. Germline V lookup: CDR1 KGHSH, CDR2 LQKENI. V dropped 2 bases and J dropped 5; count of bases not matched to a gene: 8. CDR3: CASSPKGQLEYGYTF. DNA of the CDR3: TGTGCCAGCTCACCAAAGGGACAGCTGGAGTATGGCTACACCTTC.

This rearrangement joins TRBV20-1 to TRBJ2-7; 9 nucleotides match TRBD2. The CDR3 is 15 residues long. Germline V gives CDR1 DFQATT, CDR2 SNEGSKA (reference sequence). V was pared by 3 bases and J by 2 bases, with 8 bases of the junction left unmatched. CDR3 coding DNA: TGCAGTGCTAGGGTAGCGGGAGTGAGAACCTACGAGCAGTACTTC. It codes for CSARVAGVRTYEQYF.

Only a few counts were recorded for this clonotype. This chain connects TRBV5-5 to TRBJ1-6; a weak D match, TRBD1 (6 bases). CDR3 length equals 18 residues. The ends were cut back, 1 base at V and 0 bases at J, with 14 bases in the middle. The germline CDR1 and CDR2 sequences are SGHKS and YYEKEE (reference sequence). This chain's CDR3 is CASSLTGTLSSYNSPLHF. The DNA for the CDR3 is TGTGCCAGCAGCTTGACAGGGACCCTGAGCTCCTATAATTCACCCCTCCACTTT.

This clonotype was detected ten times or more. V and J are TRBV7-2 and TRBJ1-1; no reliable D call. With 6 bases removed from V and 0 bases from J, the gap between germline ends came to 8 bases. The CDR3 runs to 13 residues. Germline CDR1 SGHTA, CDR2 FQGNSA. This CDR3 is CASRVTLNTEAFF. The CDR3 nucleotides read TGTGCCAGCAGGGTAACACTGAACACTGAAGCTTTCTTT.

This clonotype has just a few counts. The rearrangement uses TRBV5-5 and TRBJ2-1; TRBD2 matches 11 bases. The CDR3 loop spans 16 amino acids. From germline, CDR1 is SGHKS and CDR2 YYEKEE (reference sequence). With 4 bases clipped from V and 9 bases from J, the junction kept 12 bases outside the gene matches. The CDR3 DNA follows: TGTGCCAGCAGCCCAACGGGGACTAGCGGTGGTGGTGAGCAGTTCTTC. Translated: CASSPTGTSGGGEQFF.

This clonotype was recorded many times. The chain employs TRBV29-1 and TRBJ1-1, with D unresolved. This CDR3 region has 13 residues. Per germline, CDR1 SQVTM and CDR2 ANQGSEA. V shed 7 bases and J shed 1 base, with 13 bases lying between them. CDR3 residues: CSAQQSSNTEAFF. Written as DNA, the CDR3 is TGCAGCGCCCAACAGAGTTCGAACACTGAAGCTTTCTTT.

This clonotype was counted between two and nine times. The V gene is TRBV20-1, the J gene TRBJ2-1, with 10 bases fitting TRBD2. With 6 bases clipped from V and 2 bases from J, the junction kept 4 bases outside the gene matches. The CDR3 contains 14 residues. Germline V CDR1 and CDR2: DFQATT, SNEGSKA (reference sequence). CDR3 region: CSALAGMAYNEQFF. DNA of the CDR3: TGCAGTGCACTAGCGGGGATGGCCTACAATGAGCAGTTCTTC.

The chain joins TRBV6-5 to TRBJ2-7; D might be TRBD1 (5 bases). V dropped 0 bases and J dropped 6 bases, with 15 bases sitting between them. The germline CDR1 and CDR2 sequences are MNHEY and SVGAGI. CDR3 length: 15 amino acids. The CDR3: CASSYSTQGTGEQYF. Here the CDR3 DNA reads TGTGCCAGCAGTTACTCGACCCAGGGAACAGGCGAGCAGTACTTC.

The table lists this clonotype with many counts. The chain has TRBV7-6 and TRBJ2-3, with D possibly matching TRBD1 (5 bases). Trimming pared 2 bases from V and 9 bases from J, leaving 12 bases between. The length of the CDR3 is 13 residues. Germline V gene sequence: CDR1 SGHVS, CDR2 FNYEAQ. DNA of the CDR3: TGTGCCAGCAGCTTATCGGCCAGGGCAACGCAGTATTTT. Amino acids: CASSLSARATQYF.

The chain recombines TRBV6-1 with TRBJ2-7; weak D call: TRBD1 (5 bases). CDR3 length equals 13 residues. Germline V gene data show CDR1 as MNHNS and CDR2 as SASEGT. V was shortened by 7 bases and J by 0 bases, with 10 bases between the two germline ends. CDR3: CASKGAASYEQYF. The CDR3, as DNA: TGTGCCAGCAAAGGGGCAGCCTCCTACGAGCAGTACTTC.

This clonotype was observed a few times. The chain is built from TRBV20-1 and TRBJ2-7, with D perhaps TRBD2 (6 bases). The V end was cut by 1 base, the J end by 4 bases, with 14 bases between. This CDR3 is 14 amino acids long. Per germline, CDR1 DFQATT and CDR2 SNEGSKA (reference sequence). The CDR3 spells CSARAGLNPYEQYF. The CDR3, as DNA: TGCAGTGCTAGAGCAGGACTAAACCCTTACGAGCAGTACTTC.

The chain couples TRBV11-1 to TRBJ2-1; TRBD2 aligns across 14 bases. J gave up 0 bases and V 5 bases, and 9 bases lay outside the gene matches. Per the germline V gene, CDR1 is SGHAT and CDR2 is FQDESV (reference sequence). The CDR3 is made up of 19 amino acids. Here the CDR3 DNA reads TGTGCCAGCAGCCTAAATCCCGGGACTAGCGGGAGCTCCTACAATGAGCAGTTCTTC. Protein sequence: CASSLNPGTSGSSYNEQFF. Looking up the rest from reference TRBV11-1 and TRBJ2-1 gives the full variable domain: EAEVAQSPRYKITEKSQAVAFWCDPISGHATLYWYRQILGQGPELLVQFQDESVVDDSQLPKDRFSAERLKGVDSTLKIQPAELGDSAMYLCASSLNPGTSGSSYNEQFFGPGTRLTVL.

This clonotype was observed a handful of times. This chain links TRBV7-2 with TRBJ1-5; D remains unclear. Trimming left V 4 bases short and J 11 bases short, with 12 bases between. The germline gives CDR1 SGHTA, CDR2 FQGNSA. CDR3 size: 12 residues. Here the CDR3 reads CASSSARVAQHF. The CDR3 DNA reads TGTGCCAGCAGCTCGGCGCGAGTAGCCCAGCATTTT.

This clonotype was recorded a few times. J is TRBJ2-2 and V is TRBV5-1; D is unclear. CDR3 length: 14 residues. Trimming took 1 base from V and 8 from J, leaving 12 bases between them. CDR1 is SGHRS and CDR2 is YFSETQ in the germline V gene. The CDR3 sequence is CASSLTPFGGELFF. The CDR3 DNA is TGCGCCAGCAGCTTGACACCGTTCGGGGGGGAGCTGTTTTTT.

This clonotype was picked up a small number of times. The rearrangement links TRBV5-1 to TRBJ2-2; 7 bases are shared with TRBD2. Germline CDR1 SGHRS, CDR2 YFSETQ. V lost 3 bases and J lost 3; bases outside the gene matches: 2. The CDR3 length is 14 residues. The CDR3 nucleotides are TGCGCCAGCAGCTGGGAGGGGCACACCGGGGAGCTGTTTTTT. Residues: CASSWEGHTGELFF.

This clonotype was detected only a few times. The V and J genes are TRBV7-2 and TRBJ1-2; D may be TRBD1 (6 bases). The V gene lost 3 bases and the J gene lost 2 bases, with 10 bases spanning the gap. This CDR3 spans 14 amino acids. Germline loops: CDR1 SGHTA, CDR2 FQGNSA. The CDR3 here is CASSFLGGNYGYTF. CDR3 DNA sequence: TGTGCCAGCAGCTTTCTGGGGGGCAACTATGGCTACACCTTC.

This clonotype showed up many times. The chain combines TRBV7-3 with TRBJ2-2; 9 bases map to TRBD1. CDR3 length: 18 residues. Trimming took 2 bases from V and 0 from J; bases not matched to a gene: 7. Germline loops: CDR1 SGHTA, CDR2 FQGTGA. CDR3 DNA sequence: TGTGCCAGCAGCTTACACAGGGGGCTGAGTACGAACACCGGGGAGCTGTTTTTT. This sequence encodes CASSLHRGLSTNTGELFF.

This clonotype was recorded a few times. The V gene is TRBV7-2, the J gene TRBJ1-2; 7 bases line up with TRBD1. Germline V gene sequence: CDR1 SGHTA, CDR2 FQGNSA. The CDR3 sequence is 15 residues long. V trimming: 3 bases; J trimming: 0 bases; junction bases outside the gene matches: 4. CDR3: CASSFSGTANYGYTF. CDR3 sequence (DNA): TGTGCCAGCAGCTTCTCAGGGACAGCTAACTATGGCTACACCTTC.